This T cell receptor beta chain was profiled in a study of cytomegalovirus exposure and HLA in healthy donors. Points from the study as a whole: Reports described diagnosis of cytomegalovirus status by the classifier as highly specific and sensitive. HLA restriction was apparent for most CMV-associated TCR beta chains in a later analysis. Sequencing likely generated an artifact that appeared as a cluster of highly shared sequence variants.

The PCR employed 60 Vbeta primers together with 13 Jbeta primers. Produced via immunoSEQ multiplex PCR; TCRdb's table is partial and in-frame only. There are 150,000 to 200,000 clones in the sample; approximately 86% occur only once, and 1.5% to 2% lies in the top ten. CDR1 and CDR2 (germline): LNHDA, SQIVND (reference sequence). The junction had 4 bases not matched to a gene; V was cut back by 8 bases and J by 2 bases. The CDR3 totals 13 residues. This clone was recorded a few times. The antigen is undetermined. The rearrangement joins TRBV19 to TRBJ1-1; 8 bases match TRBD1. The sequenced sample consisted of PBMCs. This TCR was recovered from a woman aged 18-29 years in good health and CMV-seronegative. As DNA, the CDR3 is TGTGCCAGTTCTCAGGGGGCCAACACTGAAGCTTTCTTT. Its translation: CASSQGANTEAFF. Together with reference TRBV19 and TRBJ1-1, the CDR3 gives the full variable domain: DGGITQSPKYLFRKEGQNVTLSCEQNLNHDAMYWYRQDPGQGLRLIYYSQIVNDFQKGDIAEGYSVSREKKESFPLTVTSAQKNPTAFYLCASSQGANTEAFFGQGTRLTVV.